This T cell receptor (beta chain) was identified during a study of blood T cells in healthy people across ages. Germline CDR1 and CDR2: DFQATT and SNEGSKA (reference sequence). V lost 5 bases to trimming and J lost 6 bases, with 11 bases between them. The CDR3 has 11 amino acids. Through a sample-barcoded 5' primer and a J-beta primer mix, a second PCR was run for roughly 6 to 11 cycles. TCRdb re-called the 5' RACE reads through MiXCR, storing one row per CDR3 protein. The data show 780,000 or so distinct CDR3 sequences, about 55% seen once. In this sample, this clonotype turned up a few times. The V gene is TRBV20-1, the J gene TRBJ2-7; D not resolved. Source material: blood. This clonotype was obtained from an older man in good health. CDR3 DNA sequence: TGCAGTGCTCCCCGCATGGGCGAGCAGTACTTC. Translating it yields CSAPRMGEQYF.